This T cell receptor (beta chain) was retrieved from a study of T cell clonality in common variable immunodeficiency. Trimming removed 1 base at V and 6 bases at J, with 7 bases between. The CDR3 loop spans 11 amino acids. The germline gives CDR1 DFQATT, CDR2 SNEGSKA (reference sequence). The study, taken as a whole, reports: Common variable immunodeficiency TCR beta sequences reportedly had fewer deletions and N-nucleotide insertions. Compared with controls, CVID subjects had fewer shared TCRbeta clones. Patient heterogeneity in the CVID cohort limited correlations between repertoire features and clinical complications.

The method was immunoSEQ multiplex PCR; TCRdb's version includes in-frame clones alone and lacks a portion of them. In total the sample includes tens of thousands of clones, none of them seen once. This clone was seen many times. Its target is not known. The read terminates 3 residues before the CDR3 end, so the remaining end is supplied by the germline J gene. The chain uses TRBV20-1 and TRBJ2-7, with D perhaps matching TRBD2 (6 bases). The sample comprised peripheral blood mononuclear cells. This sequence was found in a person aged 18 to 70 in good health. Incomplete CDR3 DNA: TGCAGTGCTAGAGGGGGGGTCGAG. Its protein is CSARGGVE. The entire CDR3 sequence reads CSARGGVEQYF.